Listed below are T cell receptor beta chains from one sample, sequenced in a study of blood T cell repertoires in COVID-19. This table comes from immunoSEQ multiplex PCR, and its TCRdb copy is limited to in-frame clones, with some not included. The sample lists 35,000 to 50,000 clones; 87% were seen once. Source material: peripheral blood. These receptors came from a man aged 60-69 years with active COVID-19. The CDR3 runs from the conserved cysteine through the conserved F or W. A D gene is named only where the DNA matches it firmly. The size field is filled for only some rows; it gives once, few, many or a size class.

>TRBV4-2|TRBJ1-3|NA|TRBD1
TGTGCCAGCAGCCAAGATAGGAGGGGGCCGGGGGGAAACACCATATATTTT
CASSQDRRGPGGNTIYF
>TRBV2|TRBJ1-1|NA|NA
TGTGCCAGCAGCCCCCTGGCAGGTTACACTGAAGCTTTCTTT
CASSPLAGYTEAFF
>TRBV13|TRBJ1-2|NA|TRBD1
TGTGCCAGCAGCTCGGACAGGGGCCGATACGGCTACACCTTC
CASSSDRGRYGYTF
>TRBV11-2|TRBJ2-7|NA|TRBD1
TGTGCCAGCAGCAACGATGGACAGGGGCCCTACGAGCAGTACTTC
CASSNDGQGPYEQYF
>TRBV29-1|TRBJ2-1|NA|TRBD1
TGCAGCGTACTAAAAAGGGGGCTGGGGTACAATGAGCAGTTCTTC
CSVLKRGLGYNEQFF
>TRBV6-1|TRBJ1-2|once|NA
TGTGCCAGCAGTGAAGCGGGGAGCTATGGCTACACCTTC
CASSEAGSYGYTF
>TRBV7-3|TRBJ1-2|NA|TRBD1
TGTGCCAGCAGCTTAGGGACAGGGGGCTACACCTTC
CASSLGTGGYTF
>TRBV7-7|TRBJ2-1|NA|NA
TGTGCTAGCAGCTTACAGGCGGGTAGTCCTAATGAGCAGTTCTTC
CASSLQAGSPNEQFF
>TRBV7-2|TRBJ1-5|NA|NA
TGTGCCAGCAGCTTATATCCGGGGGGCCCTCAGCCCCAGCATTTT
CASSLYPGGPQPQHF
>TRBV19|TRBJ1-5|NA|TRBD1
TGTGCCAGTAGTAGGGACAGGATCAGCAATCAGCCCCAGCATTTT
CASSRDRISNQPQHF
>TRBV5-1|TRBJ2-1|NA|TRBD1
TGCGCCAGCAGCTTGGTCGACAGGGTCGCCTACAATGAGCAGTTCTTC
CASSLVDRVAYNEQFF
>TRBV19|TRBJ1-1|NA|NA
TGTGCCAGTAGCACCCCAGGTTGGGCTTTCTTT
CASSTPGWAFF
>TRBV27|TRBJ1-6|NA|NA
TGTGCCAGCAGTTTATATCCAGGGGTGAATTCACCCCTCCACTTT
CASSLYPGVNSPLHF
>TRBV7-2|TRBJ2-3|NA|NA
TGTGCCAGCAGTAAACAAAACCAGGGCCGCGATACGCAGTATTTT
CASSKQNQGRDTQYF
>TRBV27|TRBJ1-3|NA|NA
TGTGCCAGCAGTTTGAGCAGGGCCACGGGAAACACCATATATTTT
CASSLSRATGNTIYF
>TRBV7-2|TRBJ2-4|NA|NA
TGTGCCAGCAGCTTAGCGGGGGGGGCATACGAAAACATTCAGTACTTC
CASSLAGGAYENIQYF
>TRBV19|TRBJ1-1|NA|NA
TGTGCCAGTAGGACTACACTGAACACTGAAGCTTTCTTT
CASRTTLNTEAFF
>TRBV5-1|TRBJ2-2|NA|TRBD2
TGCGCCAGCAGCTTCAGGACTAGCGGGAGAACACCATTCGGGGAGCTGTTTTTT
CASSFRTSGRTPFGELFF
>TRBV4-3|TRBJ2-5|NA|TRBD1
TGCGCCAGCAGCCGGGGCCCCGGGACAGGTAGTCAAGAGACCCAGTACTTC
CASSRGPGTGSQETQYF
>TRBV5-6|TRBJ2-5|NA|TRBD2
TGTGCCAGCAGCTCGACCCTAGCGGGAGTCGGGGAGACCCAGTACTTC
CASSSTLAGVGETQYF
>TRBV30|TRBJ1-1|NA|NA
TGTGCCTGGGCGGGGAGGGTAGACACTGAAGCTTTCTTT
CAWAGRVDTEAFF
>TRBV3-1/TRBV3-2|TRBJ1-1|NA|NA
TGTGCCAGCAGCCAAGGTTTTAATGAAGCTTTCTTT
CASSQGFNEAFF
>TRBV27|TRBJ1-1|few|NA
TGTGCCAGCAGTATCAGTCTGAACACTGAAGCTTTCTTT
CASSISLNTEAFF
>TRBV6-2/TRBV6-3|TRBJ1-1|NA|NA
TGTGCCAGCAGTTTTTACTTTAGCGGCACTGAAGCTTTCTTT
CASSFYFSGTEAFF
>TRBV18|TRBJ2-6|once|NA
TGTGCCAGCTCACCATCGCAGTCTGGGGCCAACGTCCTGACTTTC
CASSPSQSGANVLTF
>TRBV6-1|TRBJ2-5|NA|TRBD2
TGTGCCAGCAGTGAAGTAGGGGCGGGGGATGTAGAGACCCAGTACTTC
CASSEVGAGDVETQYF
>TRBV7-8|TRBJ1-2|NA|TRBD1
TGTGCCAGCAGCTTAGCCTCAACAGGGGTGTTTGGCTACACCTTC
CASSLASTGVFGYTF
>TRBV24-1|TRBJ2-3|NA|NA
TGTGCCACCAGTGATTTAACTAGTTGGGATACGCAGTATTTT
CATSDLTSWDTQYF
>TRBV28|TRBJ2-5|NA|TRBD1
TGTGCCAGCAGTTCTAGGGACAGCCGTTTCATAGAGACCCAGTACTTC
CASSSRDSRFIETQYF
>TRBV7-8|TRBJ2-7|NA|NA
TGTGCCAGCAGCTTAGGTTTGGGGGGCTCCTACGAGCAGTACTTC
CASSLGLGGSYEQYF
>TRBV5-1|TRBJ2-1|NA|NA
TGCGCCAGCAGCCTTGACTTCAACTACAATGAGCAGTTCTTC
CASSLDFNYNEQFF
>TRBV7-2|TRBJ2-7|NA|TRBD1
TGTGCCAGCAGCTTAGCTCCCAAACAGGGGTACGAGCAGTACTTC
CASSLAPKQGYEQYF
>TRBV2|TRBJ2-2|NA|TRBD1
TGTGCCAGCAGTCTAGGGGACAGAAACACCGGGGAGCTGTTTTTT
CASSLGDRNTGELFF
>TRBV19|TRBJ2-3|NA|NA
TGTGCCAGTAGCCGAAGGCTAGCGCAGTCAACAGATACGCAGTATTTT
CASSRRLAQSTDTQYF
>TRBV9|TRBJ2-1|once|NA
TGTGCCAGCAGCGTAGACGGGCAGGGGCAGTTCTTC
CASSVDGQGQFF
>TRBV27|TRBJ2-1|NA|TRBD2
TGTGCCAGCAGTTTCGGAGCGGGGGCCTACAATGAGCAGTTCTTC
CASSFGAGAYNEQFF
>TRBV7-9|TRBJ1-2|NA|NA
TGTGCCAGCAGCTCAGGGGCTGGCTACACCTTC
CASSSGAGYTF
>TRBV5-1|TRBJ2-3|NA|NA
TGCGCCAGCGAAGGCTCCGGGAAGGGTACGCAGTATTTT
CASEGSGKGTQYF
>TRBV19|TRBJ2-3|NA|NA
TGTGCCAGTAGTCAGGGTACAGATACGCAGTATTTT
CASSQGTDTQYF
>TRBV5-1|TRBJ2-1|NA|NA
TGCGCCAGCAGCTTGAAACAGGACACCTACAATGAGCAGTTCTTC
CASSLKQDTYNEQFF
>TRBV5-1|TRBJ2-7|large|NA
TGCGCCAGCAGCCCGAAAGACAGGCCAGGCTACGAGCAGTACTTC
CASSPKDRPGYEQYF
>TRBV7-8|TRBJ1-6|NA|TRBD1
TGTGCCAGCAGCTTCTACAGGGGAGTAGATTCACCCCTCCACTTT
CASSFYRGVDSPLHF
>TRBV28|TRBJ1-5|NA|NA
TGTGCCAGCAGTTCGACCGACAGGTGGGGTACGGCCCAGCATTTT
CASSSTDRWGTAQHF
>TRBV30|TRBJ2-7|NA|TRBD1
TGTGCCTGGAGTCACGGCCGGACAGGGCGTAACGAGCAGTACTTC
CAWSHGRTGRNEQYF
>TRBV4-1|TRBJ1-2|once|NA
TGCGCCAGCAGCCAAGAAGTCCAGTCTCCCTATGGCTACACCTTC
CASSQEVQSPYGYTF
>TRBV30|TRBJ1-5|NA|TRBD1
TGTGCCTGGAGTACAGGGGACGGGCAGCCCCAGCATTTT
CAWSTGDGQPQHF
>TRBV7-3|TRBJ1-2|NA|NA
TGTGCCAGCAGCGCGTTACCTGCCGGGATAAACTATGGCTACACCTTC
CASSALPAGINYGYTF
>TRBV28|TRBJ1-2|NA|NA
TGTGCCAGCATCCCCATGGGACAAGGGTATGGCTACACCTTC
CASIPMGQGYGYTF
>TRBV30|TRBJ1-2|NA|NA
TGTGCCTGGAGCATAGGGAGACACGGCTACACCTTC
CAWSIGRHGYTF
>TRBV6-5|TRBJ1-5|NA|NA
TGTGCCAGCAGGGAGGCGGGCGATCAGCCCCAGCATTTT
CASREAGDQPQHF
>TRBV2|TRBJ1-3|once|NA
TGTGCCAGCATACTGGAGGAGGGAACTGGAAACACCATATATTTT
CASILEEGTGNTIYF
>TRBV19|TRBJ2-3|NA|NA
TGTGCCAGTAGTATAATGGGCAGGGGAGATACGCAGTATTTT
CASSIMGRGDTQYF
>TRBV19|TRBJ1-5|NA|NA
TGTGCCAGTAGTATAGACAGGGGAACCATGGTTCGGCCCCAGCATTTT
CASSIDRGTMVRPQHF
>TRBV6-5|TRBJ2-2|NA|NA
TGTGCCAGCAGCTATGGGCACACCGGGGAGCTGTTTTTT
CASSYGHTGELFF
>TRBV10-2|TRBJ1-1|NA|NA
TGCGCCAGCAGTGAGTCGATACTCGGTGGAGGTGGCACTGAAGCTTTCTTT
CASSESILGGGGTEAFF
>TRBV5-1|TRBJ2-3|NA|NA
TGCGCCAGCAGCTTGGAGGGGAGCACAGATACGCAGTATTTT
CASSLEGSTDTQYF
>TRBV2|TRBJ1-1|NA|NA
TGTGCCAGCCTCGGGAGGGTAGGGAACACTGAAGCTTTCTTT
CASLGRVGNTEAFF